This T cell receptor beta chain is drawn from a study of tumor-infiltrating lymphocytes in primary liver carcinoma. Study overall: Stage T1-T3 N0M0 and a size of about 4.2 to 11 cm characterized the tumors. Notes on the study in general: Tumor region pairs showed greater overlap than either tumor-adjacent or tumor-blood pairs did.

Germline CDR1 SQVTM, CDR2 ANQGSEA. The CDR3 contains 13 residues. Production of TCR beta cDNA used 500 ng total RNA together with a constant-region primer. It was through three nested multiplex PCR rounds of slightly modified ARM-PCR that TCR beta libraries arose. Investigators reported that the first two PCR rounds, at roughly 10 cycles each, used TRBV1-TRBV30 forward primers with a C-beta reverse primer. TCRdb re-called the multiplex PCR reads with MiXCR, one entry per CDR3 protein. The table shows 95,000 to 150,000 distinct CDR3 sequences, with around 64% occurring only once. Comments on this clonotype: Its specificity is not known. This CDR3 is missing its conserved last phenylalanine or tryptophan, likely due to a read error.

Co-extracting RNA and DNA was done with 20-30 mg of unsorted bulk tissue as input. This sequence joins TRBV29-1 and TRBJ2-7; possibly TRBD1 or TRBD2 for D (5 bases each). Sample: liver tumor tissue from sampling region 3. Sample subset: tumor region T3, left-lateral pole. This clonotype was sampled from a woman aged 55-69 years with primary liver carcinoma and hepatitis B virus infection. The CDR3 DNA is TGCAACGTTGAAGTTCGGGGCCCCTACGAGCAGTACATC. Translation gives CNVEVRGPYEQYI.